The sequence of this TCR beta chain was determined in a study of pediatric ulcerative colitis. Study context: Ulcerative colitis patients had pancolitis or left-sided colitis, with confirming histology.

Remarks on this clone: Antigen: not known.

With 1 base removed from V and 6 bases from J, the gap between germline ends came to 23 bases. CDR3 length equals 18 residues. The germline V gene has CDR1 SGHTA and CDR2 FQGNSA. One to two pinch biopsies were taken from the rectum during colonoscopy. The study's findings and limits: Rectal repertoires separated controls, mild-moderate and acute severe colitis.

Clones were sequenced by immunoSEQ multiplex PCR, and TCRdb holds only the in-frame ones, with some missing. The sample lists fewer than 30,000 clones; approximately 71% were seen once. This TCR was sampled from a boy younger than 18 with severe ulcerative colitis. The sequencing input was gut tissue. The chain uses TRBV7-2 and TRBJ2-3; D may be TRBD1 or TRBD2 (5 bases each). The CDR3 protein is CASSLVTGTRRNADTQYF. The CDR3 nucleotides read TGTGCCAGCAGCTTAGTGACTGGGACCAGACGAAATGCTGATACGCAGTATTTT.